This T cell receptor (beta chain) came from a study of cytomegalovirus exposure and HLA in healthy donors. The primer mix had 60 Vbeta and 13 Jbeta primers. Using immunoSEQ multiplex PCR, the repertoire was profiled, and TCRdb retains in-frame clones only, with some absent. The sample has approximately 140,000 clones; 81% are singletons. There are 19 residues in the CDR3. Germline V gene lookup returns CDR1 SGHTA and CDR2 FQGNSA. V dropped 1 base and J dropped 3 bases, with 24 bases sitting between them. The clonotype was recovered from a man aged 18 to 29 in good health and CMV-seronegative. This chain uses TRBV7-2 with TRBJ1-2; the D gene is possibly TRBD1 (6 bases). What was sequenced was PBMCs. The CDR3 DNA sequence: TGTGCCAGCAGCTTAGACGACAGGACAGCTCCTGGTCGTGACTATGGCTACACCTTC. The encoded protein is CASSLDDRTAPGRDYGYTF.